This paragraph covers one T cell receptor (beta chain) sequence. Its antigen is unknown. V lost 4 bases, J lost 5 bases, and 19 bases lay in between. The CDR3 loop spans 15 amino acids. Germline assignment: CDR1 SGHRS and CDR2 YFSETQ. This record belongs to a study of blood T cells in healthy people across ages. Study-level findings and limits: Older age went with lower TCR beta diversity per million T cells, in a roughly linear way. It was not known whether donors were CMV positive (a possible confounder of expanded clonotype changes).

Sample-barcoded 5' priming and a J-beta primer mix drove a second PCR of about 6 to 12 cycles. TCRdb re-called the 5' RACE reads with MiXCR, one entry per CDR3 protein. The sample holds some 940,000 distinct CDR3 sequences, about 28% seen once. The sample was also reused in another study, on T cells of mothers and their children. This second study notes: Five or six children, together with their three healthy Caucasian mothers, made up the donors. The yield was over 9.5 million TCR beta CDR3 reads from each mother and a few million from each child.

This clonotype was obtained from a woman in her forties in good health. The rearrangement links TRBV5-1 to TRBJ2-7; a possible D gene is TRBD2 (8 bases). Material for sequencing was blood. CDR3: CASSLQGTGGNEQYF. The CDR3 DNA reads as TGCGCCAGCAGCCTACAGGGGACGGGGGGGAACGAGCAGTACTTC.